Detailed here is one T cell receptor beta chain. The antigen is not known. This CDR3 region has 12 residues. Germline V gene data show CDR1 as SEHNR and CDR2 as FQNEAQ (reference sequence). V shed 4 bases and J shed 4 bases, with 7 bases lying between them. This sample was included in a study of OX40 agonist ivuxolimab in advanced cancers. Study conclusions and caveats: Relative to CD4+, CD8+ T cells held more expanded clones on average.

Repertoires were generated with immunoSEQ multiplex PCR, while TCRdb's copy carries only in-frame clones and drops some. The data hold tens of thousands of clones, with approximately 85% observed a single time. This TCR came from an adult with an advanced solid tumor such as melanoma, head and neck, liver or kidney cancer. The chain links TRBV7-9 to TRBJ1-1, with D possibly matching TRBD1 (6 bases). The sample was CD4+ or CD8+ T cells sorted from blood, taken in a trial of the OX40 agonist ivuxolimab. The chain's CDR3 is CASSSTGTEAFF. In DNA, the CDR3 is TGTGCCAGCAGCTCGACAGGCACTGAAGCTTTCTTT. The entire variable domain, with the rest obtained from reference TRBV7-9 and TRBJ1-1, is as follows: DTGVSQNPRHKITKRGQNVTFRCDPISEHNRLYWYRQTLGQGPEFLTYFQNEAQLEKSRLLSDRFSAERPKGSFSTLEIQRTEQGDSAMYLCASSSTGTEAFFGQGTRLTVV.